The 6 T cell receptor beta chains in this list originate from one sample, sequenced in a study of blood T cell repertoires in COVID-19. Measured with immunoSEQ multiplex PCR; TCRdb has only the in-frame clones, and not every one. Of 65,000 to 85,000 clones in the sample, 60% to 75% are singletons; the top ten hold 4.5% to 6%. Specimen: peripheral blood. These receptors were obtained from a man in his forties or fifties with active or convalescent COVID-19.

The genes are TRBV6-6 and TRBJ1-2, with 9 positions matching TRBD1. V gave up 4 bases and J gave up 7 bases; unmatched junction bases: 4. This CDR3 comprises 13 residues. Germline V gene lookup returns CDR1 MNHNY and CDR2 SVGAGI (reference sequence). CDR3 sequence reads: CASSSTGGGGYTF. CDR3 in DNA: TGTGCCAGCAGTTCAACAGGGGGCGGTGGCTACACCTTC.

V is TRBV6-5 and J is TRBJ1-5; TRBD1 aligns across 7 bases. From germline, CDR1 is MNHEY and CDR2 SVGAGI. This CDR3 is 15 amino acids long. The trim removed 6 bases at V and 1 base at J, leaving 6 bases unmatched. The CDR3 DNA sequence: TGTGCCAGCAGCCGAACAGGGGCGAGCAATCAGCCCCAGCATTTT. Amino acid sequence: CASSRTGASNQPQHF.

DNA for the CDR3: TGCGCCAGTTCTAGTCACAGGGCTGAAAAACTGTTTTTT. Translating it yields CASSSHRAEKLFF. V is TRBV10-1 and J is TRBJ1-4; tentatively, D is TRBD1 (6 bases). The CDR3 contains 13 residues. Trimming took off 9 bases at V and 7 bases at J, with 15 bases between the two ends. Germline CDR1 reads WNHNN; CDR2 reads SYGVQD (reference sequence).

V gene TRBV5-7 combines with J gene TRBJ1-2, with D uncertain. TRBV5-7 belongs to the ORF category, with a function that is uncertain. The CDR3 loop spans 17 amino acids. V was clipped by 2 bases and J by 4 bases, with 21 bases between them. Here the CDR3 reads CASSFRYAPGRSYGYTF. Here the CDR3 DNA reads TGTGCCAGCAGCTTTCGATACGCGCCGGGAAGGAGCTATGGCTACACCTTC.

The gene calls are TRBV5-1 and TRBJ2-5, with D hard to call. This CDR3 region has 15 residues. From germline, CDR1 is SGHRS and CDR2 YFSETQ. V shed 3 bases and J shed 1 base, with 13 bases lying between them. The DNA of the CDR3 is TGCGCCAGCAGCTCCTCAGGCCGGATCCAAGAGACCCAGTACTTC. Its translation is CASSSSGRIQETQYF.

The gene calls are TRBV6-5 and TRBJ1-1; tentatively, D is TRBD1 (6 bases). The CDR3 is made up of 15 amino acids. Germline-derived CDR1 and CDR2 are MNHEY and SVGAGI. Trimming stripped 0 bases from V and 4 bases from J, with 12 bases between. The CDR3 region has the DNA TGTGCCAGCAGTTACTCAAAACAGGGCTTCACTGAAGCTTTCTTT. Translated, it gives CASSYSKQGFTEAFF.